This T cell receptor beta chain was sequenced in a study of shared clonotypes between healthy human individuals. To note about this clone: Its cognate antigen is unknown.

Overall study findings and caveats: Only a few donors were included, so the genetic and exposure-history diversity represented was limited. Memory subsets had estimated richness that was generally smaller than that of naive subsets. Shared across several donors were 4% to 5% of the naive CD4 clonotypes.

Memory CD4+ cells were the fraction left after CD45RA+ naive selection. Repertoires were generated with immunoSEQ multiplex PCR, while TCRdb's copy carries only in-frame clones and drops some. The table includes around 340,000 clones, about 70% detected once. The germline gives CDR1 SGHKS, CDR2 YYEKEE (reference sequence). The V and J ends lost 6 bases and 5 bases, in that order; junction bases with no gene match: 7. The CDR3 consists of 14 residues. The material sequenced was memory CD4+ T cells sorted from blood. Subset here: CD45RA-negative fraction. This TCR was recovered from a man aged 25 to 45 in good health. The chain uses TRBV5-5 and TRBJ1-1, with 10 bases fitting TRBD1. The CDR3 DNA is TGTGCCAGCACCCCGACAGGGGGCGAAACTGAAGCTTTCTTT. Encoded protein: CASTPTGGETEAFF.